Presented here are 23 T cell receptor beta chains from one specimen sequenced in a study of cytomegalovirus exposure and HLA in healthy donors. Clones were read by immunoSEQ multiplex PCR, and TCRdb kept only the in-frame ones, dropping some. The sample lists about 150,000 clones; about 94% were seen once. The sequencing sample was made of PBMCs. These receptors all come from a man aged 18 to 29 in good health and CMV-seropositive.

This chain connects TRBV15 to TRBJ2-2, with 15 bases aligning to TRBD2. Unmatched junction bases numbered 10, after V lost 5 bases and J lost 3 bases. In germline, CDR1 is LNHNV, CDR2 YYDKDF (reference sequence). CDR3 length: 19 amino acids. CDR3 sequence (DNA): TGTGCCACCAGCCCAACAGGACTAGCGGGAGGGCCCGACACCGGGGAGCTGTTTTTT. Translating it yields CATSPTGLAGGPDTGELFF.

The genes are TRBV5-1 and TRBJ2-7; D might be TRBD1 (5 bases). The V and J ends lost 4 bases and 3 bases respectively, with 17 bases between them. The CDR3 length is 15 residues. Germline V gene lookup returns CDR1 SGHRS and CDR2 YFSETQ. As DNA, the CDR3 is TGCGCCAGCAGCGCCGGACATCGCGATAACTACGAGCAGTACTTC. Its protein product is CASSAGHRDNYEQYF.

This clone was counted once. The chain has TRBV27 and TRBJ2-1; D unresolved. Trimming left V 2 bases short and J 2 bases short, with 7 bases between. The CDR3 has 14 residues. Germline V CDR1 and CDR2: MNHEY, SMNVEV (reference sequence). The CDR3 DNA reads TGTGCCAGCAGTTTAGGAGAAACCTACAATGAGCAGTTCTTC. This gives the protein CASSLGETYNEQFF.

This rearrangement joins TRBV5-1 to TRBJ1-4, with 8 bases that match TRBD1. CDR3 size: 14 residues. Germline trimming cut 4 bases from V and 7 bases from J; bases unmatched to any gene: 6. Germline CDR1 and CDR2: SGHRS and YFSETQ. In DNA form, the CDR3 reads TGCGCCAGCAGCACCAGGGGGCTGAGTGAAAAACTGTTTTTT. Its protein is CASSTRGLSEKLFF. Variable domain in full (rest from reference TRBV5-1 and TRBJ1-4): KAGVTQTPRYLIKTRGQQVTLSCSPISGHRSVSWYQQTPGQGLQFLFEYFSETQRNKGNFPGRFSGRQFSNSRSEMNVSTLELGDSALYLCASSTRGLSEKLFFGSGTQLSVL.

CDR3 sequence reads: CSVEDREREGRVNEQFF. The CDR3, as DNA: TGCAGCGTTGAAGATCGAGAGCGGGAGGGCCGAGTGAATGAGCAGTTCTTC. The rearrangement joins TRBV29-1 to TRBJ2-1; the match to TRBD2 covers 10 bases. There are 17 residues in the CDR3. The V and J ends lost 0 bases and 7 bases, in that order; junction bases with no gene match: 12. Per germline, CDR1 SQVTM and CDR2 ANQGSEA.

The chain is built from TRBV5-1 and TRBJ2-1, with a tentative D call TRBD2 (6 bases). V was trimmed by 0 bases and J by 4 bases, leaving 14 bases between them. The CDR3 has 16 amino acids. Germline lookup yields CDR1 SGHRS and CDR2 YFSETQ. The CDR3 loop reads CASSLELAVIYNEQFF. CDR3 nucleotide sequence: TGCGCCAGCAGCTTGGAACTAGCAGTTATTTACAATGAGCAGTTCTTC.

The chain recombines TRBV7-6 with TRBJ2-2; 10 bases are a match to TRBD1. This CDR3 spans 16 amino acids. Germline CDR1 reads SGHVS; CDR2 reads FNYEAQ. V trimming: 4 bases; J trimming: 6 bases; junction bases outside the gene matches: 8. In nucleotides, the CDR3 is TGTGCCAGCAGCTCGCAAGACAGGGGGCTCGCCGGGGAGCTGTTTTTT. Amino acids: CASSSQDRGLAGELFF.

The chain is built from TRBV7-2 and TRBJ2-3, with 11 bases matching TRBD2. Germline CDR1 reads SGHTA; CDR2 reads FQGNSA. V lost 2 bases to trimming and J lost 1 base; unmatched junction nucleotides: 2. CDR3 length equals 16 residues. CDR3 sequence: CASSLTSGSGTDTQYF. Here the CDR3 DNA reads TGTGCCAGCAGCTTAACTAGCGGGAGTGGCACAGATACGCAGTATTTT.

The rearrangement joins TRBV27 to TRBJ2-1, with a possible D match to TRBD1 (6 bases). Trimming left V 5 bases short and J 6 bases short, with 20 bases between. The germline V gene encodes CDR1 MNHEY and CDR2 SMNVEV (reference sequence). The CDR3 covers 16 residues. CDR3 nucleotides: TGTGCCAGCAGTCCCCTCGGGGACACCAACCTCAATGAGCAGTTCTTC. This translates into CASSPLGDTNLNEQFF.

The V and J genes are TRBV4-1 and TRBJ1-2; D is perhaps TRBD1 (6 bases). The length of the CDR3 is 16 residues. The V end lost 5 bases, the J end lost 3 bases, and 19 bases lay between the germline ends. The germline gives CDR1 MGHRA, CDR2 YSYEKL. The CDR3 region has the DNA TGCGCCAGCAGCGCGGGGGCGGCGGGGGCGTACTATGGCTACACCTTC. Encoded protein: CASSAGAAGAYYGYTF.

The chain joins TRBV18 to TRBJ2-1; D is undetermined. Germline lookup yields CDR1 KGHSH and CDR2 LQKENI. The V end was cut by 0 bases, the J end by 4 bases, with 7 bases between. The CDR3 spans 14 residues. The CDR3 nucleotides are TGTGCCAGCTCACCACCCCAGACATACAATGAGCAGTTCTTC. This gives the protein CASSPPQTYNEQFF.

This sequence joins TRBV10-2 and TRBJ1-1; unclear D gene. CDR1 is WSHSY and CDR2 is SAAADI in the germline V gene. The CDR3 has 11 residues. Trimming removed 3 bases at V and 7 bases at J, with 6 bases between. The CDR3 coding sequence is TGCGCCAGCAGTGACGGAGTTGAAGCTTTCTTT. It specifies CASSDGVEAFF.

The chain is built from TRBV5-1 and TRBJ2-1, with TRBD2 matching 9 bases. Germline V CDR1 and CDR2: SGHRS, YFSETQ. This CDR3 comprises 13 residues. The trim removed 4 bases at V and 7 bases at J, leaving 3 bases unmatched. The CDR3 coding sequence is TGCGCCAGCAGCCAGGGACTAGCTAATGAGCAGTTCTTC. Residues: CASSQGLANEQFF.

This chain connects TRBV7-8 to TRBJ2-7; D remains ambiguous. The CDR3 spans 15 residues. The germline V and J ends were trimmed by 2 bases and 3 bases, with 14 bases remaining between them. CDR1 is SGHVS and CDR2 is FQNEAQ in the germline V gene. The DNA of the CDR3 is TGTGCCAGCAGCTTACCGGCCATGGGCCACTACGAGCAGTACTTC. This gives the protein CASSLPAMGHYEQYF.

This sequence joins TRBV4-2 and TRBJ1-5; 7 bases map to TRBD1. After removal of 6 bases from V and 7 bases from J, the junction contained 6 bases not matched to a gene. The CDR3 totals 13 residues. Germline CDR1 is LGHNA and CDR2 is YNFKEQ. CDR3 bases: TGTGCCAGCAGTCAGCAGGGGGTGCAGCCCCAGCATTTT. It is translated as CASSQQGVQPQHF.

V and J are TRBV5-1 and TRBJ1-4; tentative D call: TRBD1 (5 bases). The CDR3 is 14 residues long. Trimming left V 4 bases short and J 1 base short, with 8 bases between. Germline CDR1 is SGHRS and CDR2 is YFSETQ. This CDR3 is CASSLQGTNEKLFF. The CDR3 coding sequence is TGCGCCAGCAGCCTCCAGGGAACTAATGAAAAACTGTTTTTT. The full variable domain, its missing parts supplied by reference TRBV5-1 and TRBJ1-4, is KAGVTQTPRYLIKTRGQQVTLSCSPISGHRSVSWYQQTPGQGLQFLFEYFSETQRNKGNFPGRFSGRQFSNSRSEMNVSTLELGDSALYLCASSLQGTNEKLFFGSGTQLSVL.

This chain joins TRBV28 and TRBJ1-5; D not certain. Between the trimmed V and J ends, which lost 6 bases and 4 bases, there was a span of 13 bases. Germline CDR1 is MDHEN and CDR2 is SYDVKM. The CDR3 consists of 14 residues. The CDR3 here is CASSLNPSNQPQHF. The DNA of the CDR3 is TGTGCCAGCAGCCTAAATCCATCAAATCAGCCCCAGCATTTT. The variable domain in full, with the rest retrieved from reference TRBV28 and TRBJ1-5, is DVKVTQSSRYLVKRTGEKVFLECVQDMDHENMFWYRQDPGLGLRLIYFSYDVKMKEKGDIPEGYSVSREKKERFSLILESASTNQTSMYLCASSLNPSNQPQHFGDGTRLSIL.

The genes are TRBV5-1 and TRBJ1-1; TRBD1 is a possible D gene (6 bases). Trimming left V 3 bases short and J 2 bases short, with 14 bases between. CDR1 and CDR2 from the germline V gene are SGHRS and YFSETQ. There are 15 residues in the CDR3. The CDR3, as DNA: TGCGCCAGCAGCTCAGGGGCGATTATAAACACTGAAGCTTTCTTT. The encoded protein is CASSSGAIINTEAFF.

The J gene is TRBJ2-7, the V gene TRBV29-1, with a tentative D call TRBD2 (6 bases). Germline lookup yields CDR1 SQVTM and CDR2 ANQGSEA. With 2 bases removed from V and 10 bases from J, the gap between germline ends came to 18 bases. There are 13 residues in the CDR3. The CDR3 DNA sequence: TGCAGCGTTGAAACCGGGAGAGACCCCCAACAGTACTTC. It specifies CSVETGRDPQQYF.

This chain links TRBV5-1 with TRBJ2-7; TRBD1 aligns across 7 bases. After removal of 2 bases from V and 0 bases from J, the junction contained 5 bases not matched to a gene. The CDR3 covers 15 residues. CDR1 is SGHRS, CDR2 YFSETQ, per germline. The CDR3 DNA reads TGCGCCAGCAGCTTCGGGACAGTGCACTCCTACGAGCAGTACTTC. It encodes CASSFGTVHSYEQYF.

The table lists this clone with a few counts. The rearrangement links TRBV4-1 to TRBJ1-5; possible D gene TRBD1, 5 bases. The CDR3 contains 14 residues. From germline, CDR1 is MGHRA and CDR2 YSYEKL. V lost 1 base and J lost 4, with 8 bases in between. The CDR3 loop is CASSQAGSNQPQHF. The CDR3 DNA reads as TGCGCCAGCAGCCAAGCAGGGTCAAATCAGCCCCAGCATTTT.

This sequence joins TRBV9 and TRBJ2-6; D may be TRBD1 (5 bases). V lost 6 bases and J 0 bases, leaving 16 bases between the germline ends. CDR3 length: 17 residues. CDR1 and CDR2 from the germline V gene are SGDLS and YYNGEE. The CDR3 sequence: CASKSVDSLSGANVLTF. The CDR3 nucleotides read TGTGCCAGCAAAAGTGTTGACAGCCTCTCTGGGGCCAACGTCCTGACTTTC.

The rearrangement joins TRBV18 to TRBJ2-3; 13 positions match TRBD2. CDR3 length: 16 amino acids. The ends lost 2 bases at V and 4 bases at J; junction bases unmatched: 3. Germline CDR1 reads KGHSH; CDR2 reads LQKENI. In DNA form, the CDR3 reads TGTGCCAGCTCACCAGGACTAGCGGGAGAGGCAGATACGCAGTATTTT. Amino acids: CASSPGLAGEADTQYF. The full variable domain, its missing parts supplied by reference TRBV18 and TRBJ2-3, is NAGVMQNPRHLVRRRGQEARLRCSPMKGHSHVYWYRQLPEEGLKFMVYLQKENIIDESGMPKERFSAEFPKEGPSILRIQQVVRGDSAAYFCASSPGLAGEADTQYFGPGTRLTVL.